This T cell receptor beta chain is drawn from a study of T cells after yellow fever vaccination. 5'RACE template switching produced TCR cDNA carrying a universal primer site and UMIs. TCRdb fed the 5' RACE reads into MiXCR, producing one record per CDR3 protein. This table has approximately 580,000 distinct CDR3 sequences, about 17% appearing once. Trimming cost V 4 bases and J 6 bases, with 11 bases left between them. Germline lookup yields CDR1 DFQATT and CDR2 SNEGSKA (reference sequence). The CDR3 is 12 residues long. A word on this clonotype: What it binds is not known.

General observations from the study: Clonotypes appearing in both CD4 and CD8 compartments existed, and their share was small. Weaker in magnitude, the secondary response showed a faster peak on day 5 versus 15. The presence of abundant clonotypes contaminating from the bulk population was possible in FACS-sorted repertoires.

The receptor comes from a man between 18 and 29 years old who received the YFV17D yellow fever vaccine. The source was PBMCs, collected around 5 days after the first yellow fever vaccination. This chain connects TRBV20-1 to TRBJ2-3, with D unresolved. CDR3 region: CSATTWLDTQYF. For the CDR3, the DNA is TGCAGTGCTACGACTTGGTTGGATACGCAGTATTTT.